This TCR beta chain was retrieved from a study of blood T cell repertoires in COVID-19 (dated by TCRdb to the early 2020s). A note on the overall study: Collaborator samples came from the United States, Italy and Spain and covered acute and convalescent phases of COVID-19. The prospective study material was composed of cDNA or gDNA derived from T cells, B-cell-depleted T cells, or PBMCs. The dataset comprised deeply sampled blood TCRbeta repertoires from subjects exposed to, actively infected with, or recovered from COVID-19. The repertoires were released in a freely available public database meant as a resource for research on the immune response to SARS-CoV-2. The samples were drawn from the first 160 participants of the ongoing ImmuneRACE study and from 1,200 or so subjects provided by 6 global collaborators. Nearly every sample came with metadata listing a de-identified subject ID, COVID-19 status, age in years and sex. Where available, HLA class I and class II types were taken from metadata supplied by the sample provider and were not determined by assay-based typing.

According to the germline V gene (reference sequence), CDR1 reads MNHEY and CDR2 reads SMNVEV. Cut back by 6 bases and 5 bases, the V and J ends lie 22 bases apart. From the cysteine through the phenylalanine, the CDR3 covers 16 amino acids. Kept here is only the CDR3 DNA, which spans 48 bases and is read in frame from base 1. This clone was picked up a small number of times. The antigen it binds to is not known. No base-level quality is on record; no much larger clone is a single base apart. Participants in the prospective study were enrolled through a virtual design, were aged roughly 18 to 100 years, and lived in approximately 24 United States geographic areas. In the prospective study, participants were assigned to cohorts based on the clinical history participants reported in a screening survey and a study questionnaire. ImmuneRACE Cohort 3 recovered participants were defined by two consecutive negative NP/OP PCR tests, healthcare professional clearance, or symptom resolution. Mobile phlebotomists in the prospective study collected whole blood, serum and a nasopharyngeal or oropharyngeal swab from every participant. Additional blood draws and questionnaires over an approximately two-month period could optionally be provided by prospective study participants. Prospective study blood samples were shipped either frozen or at room temperature before DNA extraction.

TCRbeta CDR3 regions were amplified from genomic DNA by means of the immunoSEQ Assay, a bias-controlled multiplex PCR. From the authors' description of their analysis: Within the assay, amplification of reference gene primers was used to estimate how many nucleated cells each sample contained. Sequence reads were collapsed and filtered to measure the absolute abundance of every unique TCRbeta CDR3 rearrangement. For each sample, productive Simpson clonality was calculated by taking the square root of Simpson's diversity index across productive rearrangements. Sourced from immuneACCESS, this table was stored by TCRdb with only in-frame sequences that have V and J called. A share of the clones is absent; for the studies checked, an unresolved V gene accounts for under half, and the remainder has no known explanation. V, J and clone size are those of that table, while D and trimming were read from the DNA. The sample table shows a few hundred thousand clones, and more than 75% are seen once. Around 1.6% of the sample rests with the top ten.

Study-wide findings and limitations: The quantity of clinical and demographic metadata differed by source and by participant and was supplied without curation.

What was sequenced was PBMCs or T cells enriched from blood (not recorded which). The origin of this receptor is a woman in her fifties or sixties who had recovered from COVID-19. The chain was built from TRBV27 and TRBJ1-2; no D segment can be confidently identified. Here the CDR3 is given as CASSHREGGPTYGYTF. The DNA sequence is TGTGCCAGCAGCCATAGGGAGGGAGGCCCCACGTATGGCTACACCTTC.